The sample holds one count of the clone carrying this TCR beta chain. Its antigen is still unknown. Germline assignment: CDR1 SGHRS and CDR2 YFSETQ. This CDR3 region has 15 residues. Trimming left V 0 bases short and J 1 base short, with 8 bases between. The sample originates from a study of shared clonotypes between healthy human individuals. Study observations and caveats: It was the few donors that limited the genetic and exposure-history diversity represented.

Assay used: immunoSEQ multiplex PCR; TCRdb lists only in-frame clones, some missing. The sample lists more than 1 million clones, more than 75% occurring once. This clonotype originated in a man aged 18 to 29 in good health. Some clones in this sample may be carry-over from other donors' samples. Sequencing was carried out using memory CD4+ T cells from PBMCs. Subset meaning: CD45RA-negative fraction. V and J are TRBV5-1 and TRBJ1-5; D remains unclear. This chain's CDR3 is CASSLGVGSNQPQHF. The CDR3 DNA follows: TGCGCCAGCAGCTTGGGCGTAGGGAGCAATCAGCCCCAGCATTTT.